A single sample is the source of the 21 T cell receptor beta chains below, sequenced in a study of shared clonotypes between healthy human individuals. Sequenced by immunoSEQ multiplex PCR; TCRdb stores in-frame clones only, minus some. The table shows 450,000 to 500,000 clones, with around 80% occurring only once. Sequenced input: PBMCs. These receptors were taken from a woman between 35 and 50 years old in good health. Some clones in this sample may be carry-over from other donors' samples.

V gene TRBV27 combines with J gene TRBJ1-5; 8 bases agree with TRBD1. The CDR3 extends over 16 amino acids. Germline CDR1 is MNHEY and CDR2 is SMNVEV (reference sequence). V dropped 2 bases and J dropped 6; count of bases not matched to a gene: 9. In DNA, the CDR3 is TGTGCCAGCAGTTTAACCCGGACAGGGTTTCGTCAGCCCCAGCATTTT. Encoded protein: CASSLTRTGFRQPQHF.

This clone was detected only once. V is TRBV5-4 and J is TRBJ2-5; 9 positions agree with TRBD1. Per germline, CDR1 SGHNT and CDR2 YYREEE (reference sequence). This CDR3 spans 13 amino acids. After removal of 7 bases from V and 5 bases from J, the junction contained 6 bases not matched to a gene. The CDR3 sequence: CASRDRAGETQYF. The CDR3 bases are TGTGCCAGCCGGGACAGGGCTGGGGAGACCCAGTACTTC. Looking up the rest from reference TRBV5-4 and TRBJ2-5 gives the full variable domain: ETGVTQSPTHLIKTRGQQVTLRCSSQSGHNTVSWYQQALGQGPQFIFQYYREEENGRGNFPPRFSGLQFPNYSSELNVNALELDDSALYLCASRDRAGETQYFGPGTRLLVL.

The genes are TRBV6-1 and TRBJ2-5; 9 bases match TRBD1. Trimming at V came to 6 bases and at J to 2 bases, leaving 1 base not matched to a gene. This CDR3 region has 13 residues. Germline V gives CDR1 MNHNS, CDR2 SASEGT. The CDR3 loop is CASRGQGQETQYF. CDR3 in DNA: TGTGCCAGCAGAGGACAGGGGCAAGAGACCCAGTACTTC.

The chain recombines TRBV19 with TRBJ1-5; TRBD1 aligns across 10 bases. The CDR3 totals 14 residues. Germline CDR1 is LNHDA and CDR2 is SQIVND (reference sequence). The V gene end was trimmed by 7 bases and the J gene end by 4 bases; junction bases not matched to a gene: 4. This CDR3 reads CASTWTGGNQPQHF. The CDR3 nucleotides are TGTGCCAGTACCTGGACAGGGGGGAATCAGCCCCAGCATTTT.

CDR3: CASSESLLLEQFF. CDR3 DNA sequence: TGTGCCAGCAGTGAAAGTCTTTTGCTCGAGCAGTTCTTC. The chain recombines TRBV6-1 with TRBJ2-1; D not resolved. Between the trimmed V and J ends, which lost 2 bases and 10 bases, there was a span of 12 bases. CDR3 length: 13 residues. Germline V gives CDR1 MNHNS, CDR2 SASEGT.

The chain couples TRBV27 to TRBJ2-7; D is possibly TRBD2 (5 bases). V dropped 6 bases and J dropped 7 bases, with 19 bases sitting between them. The CDR3 covers 14 residues. Germline values: CDR1 MNHEY, CDR2 SMNVEV (reference sequence). CDR3: CASSVRGTREEQYF. CDR3 DNA: TGTGCCAGCAGCGTTCGGGGAACACGCGAAGAGCAGTACTTC.

The chain recombines TRBV6-6 with TRBJ2-7; 9 positions agree with TRBD2. The CDR3 covers 16 residues. V trimming: 2 bases; J trimming: 4 bases; junction bases outside the gene matches: 9. CDR1 MNHNY and CDR2 SVGAGI come from the germline V gene (reference sequence). CDR3 nucleotides: TGTGCCAGCAGTTACATCGGCGGGAGGGCCCCATACGAGCAGTACTTC. Its protein is CASSYIGGRAPYEQYF.

The rearrangement links TRBV28 to TRBJ2-7, with TRBD2 matching over 8 bases. The CDR3 totals 15 residues. CDR1 is MDHEN, CDR2 SYDVKM, per germline. With V trimmed by 6 bases and J by 7 bases, 14 bases remained unmatched. The DNA for the CDR3 is TGTGCCAGCAGAGCTAGCGGGCCTCCGGGGAGAGAGCAGTACTTC. Its translation is CASRASGPPGREQYF.

The J gene is TRBJ2-5, the V gene TRBV6-5; D may correspond to TRBD1 or TRBD2 (5 bases each). Looked up from germline, CDR1 is MNHEY and CDR2 is SVGAGI. The CDR3 sequence is 14 residues long. The V and J ends lost 2 bases and 2 bases respectively, with 9 bases between them. Here the CDR3 reads CASSYGTLQETQYF. The CDR3 DNA reads as TGTGCCAGCAGTTACGGGACCTTGCAAGAGACCCAGTACTTC.

The table lists this clone with a count of one. The rearrangement joins TRBV28 to TRBJ2-2, with TRBD1 identical over 7 bases. The CDR3 sequence is 15 residues long. Unmatched junction bases numbered 8, after V lost 5 bases and J lost 5 bases. Germline CDR1 reads MDHEN; CDR2 reads SYDVKM. The DNA of the CDR3 is TGTGCCAGCAGTGATACAGGGGATGGGACCGGGGAGCTGTTTTTT. Protein sequence: CASSDTGDGTGELFF.

CDR3 amino acids: CASSLKDVSEQYF. CDR3 bases: TGTGCCAGCAGCTTAAAGGACGTGAGCGAGCAGTACTTC. The rearrangement joins TRBV7-9 to TRBJ2-7; D gene unclear. The CDR3 totals 13 residues. Germline-derived CDR1 and CDR2 are SEHNR and FQNEAQ (reference sequence). Trimming took off 2 bases at V and 6 bases at J, with 11 bases between the two ends.

This clone was picked up one time. V is TRBV5-5 and J is TRBJ1-2; unclear D gene. The V end lost 2 bases, the J end lost 3 bases, and 14 bases lay between the germline ends. Per germline, CDR1 SGHKS and CDR2 YYEKEE (reference sequence). The CDR3 length is 15 residues. The CDR3 nucleotides read TGTGCCAGCAGCTTATTGACGGTCTTGGACTATGGCTACACCTTC. It yields the protein CASSLLTVLDYGYTF.

A word on this clone: Just one base apart from a much larger clone, this may be a read error. The DNA for the CDR3 is TGTGCCAGCAGCTTAGAATGCTGGCATCTCGAGGGCACCGGGGAGCTGTTTTTT. It encodes CASSLECWHLEGTGELFF. The chain couples TRBV11-3 to TRBJ2-2; D might be TRBD2 (5 bases). V lost 0 bases to trimming and J lost 4 bases, with 18 bases between them. This CDR3 comprises 18 residues. Germline CDR1 is SGHNT and CDR2 is YENEEA.

The chain uses TRBV2 and TRBJ1-1, with D maybe TRBD1 (6 bases). V was pared by 8 bases and J by 5 bases, with 12 bases between. There are 12 residues in the CDR3. Germline assignment: CDR1 SNHLY and CDR2 FYNNEI. CDR3 nucleotides: TGTGCCAGCGGCACAGGGATTACTGAAGCTTTCTTT. Residues: CASGTGITEAFF.

Note on this clone: A single base is all that separates this from a far larger clone, so a read error is likely. CDR3 bases: TGTGCCTGGCACACATTCTCTGGAAACACCATATATTTT. Encoded protein: CAWHTFSGNTIYF. This sequence joins TRBV30 and TRBJ1-3; D is unresolved. Germline-derived CDR1 and CDR2 are GTSNPN and SVGIG (reference sequence). V was trimmed by 5 bases and J by 0 bases, leaving 8 bases between them. This CDR3 is built from 13 residues.

This clone was detected once. The chain combines TRBV28 with TRBJ2-7; D may correspond to TRBD1 or TRBD2 (5 bases each). CDR3 length: 13 residues. Trimming removed 9 bases at V and 3 bases at J, with 15 bases between. Germline V gene lookup returns CDR1 MDHEN and CDR2 SYDVKM. CDR3 residues: CASLDGARYEQYF. In nucleotides, the CDR3 is TGTGCCAGTTTAGACGGGGCTCGCTACGAGCAGTACTTC. Supplemented by reference TRBV28 and TRBJ2-7, the full variable domain reads DVKVTQSSRYLVKRTGEKVFLECVQDMDHENMFWYRQDPGLGLRLIYFSYDVKMKEKGDIPEGYSVSREKKERFSLILESASTNQTSMYLCASLDGARYEQYFGPGTRLTVT.

This chain uses TRBV7-9 with TRBJ2-7; weak D call: TRBD2 (7 bases). CDR3 length equals 14 residues. Germline V gene lookup returns CDR1 SEHNR and CDR2 FQNEAQ (reference sequence). V was cut by 5 bases and J by 7 bases, with 18 bases left in between. The CDR3, as DNA: TGTGCCAGCAGCCCCGGCGGGGGCCCCTTAGAGCAGTACTTC. This sequence encodes CASSPGGGPLEQYF.

The chain recombines TRBV27 with TRBJ2-5; D is ambiguous. Trimming took off 3 bases at V and 2 bases at J, with 28 bases between the two ends. The CDR3 sequence is 20 residues long. Germline CDR1 and CDR2: MNHEY and SMNVEV (reference sequence). The CDR3 region is CASSFPKPGPRFRRQETQYF. The CDR3 DNA reads as TGTGCCAGCAGTTTCCCAAAGCCCGGTCCAAGATTCCGGCGACAAGAGACCCAGTACTTC.

CDR3 DNA sequence: TGCGCCAGCAGCTTGGGGGGCTCCTTCCACGGGGAGACCCAGTACTTC. Translated, it gives CASSLGGSFHGETQYF. This chain connects TRBV5-1 to TRBJ2-5, with a possible D match to TRBD1 (5 bases). This CDR3 has 16 amino acids. The V gene lost 0 bases and the J gene lost 5 bases, with 17 bases spanning the gap. Germline CDR1 and CDR2: SGHRS and YFSETQ.

This chain links TRBV7-2 with TRBJ2-7; D unresolved. With 1 base removed from V and 0 bases from J, the gap between germline ends came to 10 bases. CDR1 and CDR2 (germline): SGHTA, FQGNSA. The CDR3 extends over 15 amino acids. This chain's CDR3 is CASSLGSQSSYEQYF. The CDR3 DNA reads as TGTGCCAGCAGCTTAGGCAGCCAGAGCTCCTACGAGCAGTACTTC. The full variable domain, completed using reference TRBV7-2 and TRBJ2-7, is GAGVSQSPSNKVTEKGKDVELRCDPISGHTALYWYRQSLGQGLEFLIYFQGNSAPDKSGLPSDRFSAERTGGSVSTLTIQRTQQEDSAVYLCASSLGSQSSYEQYFGPGTRLTVT.

The V and J genes are TRBV11-2 and TRBJ2-1; D may match TRBD1 or TRBD2 (6 bases each). The CDR3 extends over 17 amino acids. From germline, CDR1 is SGHAT and CDR2 FQNNGV. The V end lost 1 base, the J end lost 5 bases, and 18 bases lay between the germline ends. The CDR3 region is CASSLGSRQGRHNEQFF. The CDR3 nucleotides are TGTGCCAGCAGCTTAGGGTCGCGGCAGGGGAGGCACAATGAGCAGTTCTTC.